This T cell receptor beta chain was profiled in a study of molecular identifiers for immune sequencing clone quantification. A single record per CDR3 protein comes from TCRdb applying MiXCR to the PCR reads. The sample carries roughly 320,000 distinct CDR3 sequences, about 23% recorded once. The germline V and J ends were trimmed by 7 bases and 7 bases, with 24 bases remaining between them. In germline, CDR1 is SGHRS, CDR2 YFSETQ. CDR3 size: 16 residues. Overall study findings and caveats: Whereas clones above 20 RNA copies held under 1% of naive-cell molecules, they held over 98% of effector molecules. Among around 1 million naive cells, as was reported, spiked Jurkat TCR RNA from one cell was detectable.

A remark on this clonotype: Its antigen is as yet unknown. A much larger clone lies one base from this, so it may be a read error.

CD8+CD4-CCR7+CD45RA+ cells were sorted as naive CD8 T cells. Sequenced input: naive CD8+ T cells from blood, with Jurkat cell RNA spiked in. This sample's subset: FACS-sorted CD8+CD4-CCR7+CD45RA+ naive T cells. The rearrangement joins TRBV5-1 to TRBJ2-1, with a weak D call TRBD2 (7 bases). The receptor was isolated from a human donor in good health. Some libraries in this study had Jurkat cell RNA spiked in. This chain's CDR3 is CASGPAQGGLVNEQFF. The CDR3 nucleotides are TGCGCCAGCGGCCCCGCACAGGGAGGACTAGTTAATGAGCAGTTCTTC.